A single T cell receptor (beta chain) is shown here with its context. Its antigen remains unidentified. The record originates from a study of cytomegalovirus exposure and HLA in healthy donors. At the level of the study: An earlier analysis found some 120 million unique TCR beta sequences from approximately 170 million T cells. Notes on the study in general: Later work showed greater clonal expansion in HLA-associated TCR beta chains than in equally common others.

The V gene's germline CDR1 is SGHTA and CDR2 FQGNSA. After removal of 5 bases from V and 13 bases from J, the junction contained 8 bases not matched to a gene. CDR3 length: 14 residues. With 60 Vbeta and 13 Jbeta primers, the PCR was carried out. Profiling relied on immunoSEQ multiplex PCR, and the TCRdb table lists in-frame clones only, not all of them. The sample shows about 97,000 clones, around four fifths of them seen only once. The rearrangement joins TRBV7-2 to TRBJ2-7; 16 bases map to TRBD2. The sequence was collected from a man in his forties or fifties in good health and CMV-seronegative. The sequenced sample was PBMCs. This CDR3 is CASSPGTSGGAKYF. For the CDR3, the DNA is TGTGCCAGCAGCCCCGGGACTAGCGGGGGGGCCAAATACTTC.